The T cell receptor (beta chain) under discussion was sequenced for a study of shared T cell receptors in the human thymus. TCRdb's table, derived via immunoSEQ multiplex PCR, lists solely in-frame clones and lacks some. Here the sample spans under 450,000 clones, around 95% being singletons. CDR1 and CDR2 (germline): SNHLY, FYNNEI. The CDR3 is 14 residues long. Trimming cost V 5 bases and J 2 bases, with 12 bases left between them. Sequencing was performed on thymocytes. V usage is TRBV2 and J usage is TRBJ1-2; maybe TRBD1 (6 bases). This receptor was obtained from a human donor. CDR3 coding DNA: TGTGCCAGCAGTAGACGGACAGCCAACTATGGCTACACCTTC. The encoded protein is CASSRRTANYGYTF.